The 9 T cell receptor beta chains reported below all come from one sample, sequenced in a study of shared clonotypes between healthy human individuals. Assay used: immunoSEQ multiplex PCR; TCRdb lists only in-frame clones, some missing. The sample shows more than 1,200,000 clones, just under 99% of them seen only once. Material for sequencing was naive CD4+ T cells sorted from blood. The subset was: CD45RA+ positively selected. These TCRs come from a young man in good health.

V gene TRBV19 combines with J gene TRBJ2-6, with 11 bases identical to TRBD2. With V trimmed by 5 bases and J by 2 bases, 8 bases remained unmatched. Germline V gene data show CDR1 as LNHDA and CDR2 as SQIVND (reference sequence). CDR3 length: 18 residues. For the CDR3, the DNA is TGTGCCAGTAGTCCGTTAGCGGGAGGGCCCGCTGGGGCCAACGTCCTGACTTTC. The encoded protein is CASSPLAGGPAGANVLTF. The full variable domain, in which reference TRBV19 and TRBJ2-6 provide the parts outside the CDR3, is DGGITQSPKYLFRKEGQNVTLSCEQNLNHDAMYWYRQDPGQGLRLIYYSQIVNDFQKGDIAEGYSVSREKKESFPLTVTSAQKNPTAFYLCASSPLAGGPAGANVLTFGAGSRLTVL.

The chain carries TRBV7-2 and TRBJ2-7, with D hard to call. Germline V gene lookup returns CDR1 SGHTA and CDR2 FQGNSA. V shed 1 base and J shed 2 bases, with 18 bases lying between them. The CDR3 loop spans 17 amino acids. This chain's CDR3 is CASSLGAHGLLTYEQYF. DNA for the CDR3: TGTGCCAGCAGCTTAGGGGCCCACGGGCTGCTTACCTACGAGCAGTACTTC. The entire variable domain, with the rest obtained from reference TRBV7-2 and TRBJ2-7, is as follows: GAGVSQSPSNKVTEKGKDVELRCDPISGHTALYWYRQSLGQGLEFLIYFQGNSAPDKSGLPSDRFSAERTGGSVSTLTIQRTQQEDSAVYLCASSLGAHGLLTYEQYFGPGTRLTVT.

Here the CDR3 DNA reads TGTGCCAGCAGCCCGACCGGGACGGTCTACAATGAGCAGTTCTTC. Amino acids: CASSPTGTVYNEQFF. The rearrangement links TRBV7-2 to TRBJ2-1; D assignment may be TRBD1 or TRBD2 (5 bases each). CDR1 and CDR2 (germline): SGHTA, FQGNSA. V lost 5 bases, J lost 3 bases, and 14 bases lay in between. The CDR3 contains 15 residues.

The chain links TRBV5-4 to TRBJ2-7; 14 bases map to TRBD2. This CDR3 comprises 16 residues. V trimming: 4 bases; J trimming: 5 bases; junction bases outside the gene matches: 8. Germline V lookup: CDR1 SGHNT, CDR2 YYREEE (reference sequence). The CDR3 reads CASSKPGLAGAHEQYF. CDR3 DNA: TGTGCCAGCAGCAAACCGGGACTAGCGGGAGCCCACGAGCAGTACTTC.

This rearrangement joins TRBV6-5 to TRBJ2-7; TRBD1 might be the D (6 bases). Trimming took off 6 bases at V and 5 bases at J, with 17 bases between the two ends. CDR3 size: 14 residues. Germline CDR1 MNHEY, CDR2 SVGAGI. The CDR3 bases are TGTGCCAGCAGCGACAGGTGGATTTTGAACGAGCAGTACTTC. Amino acids: CASSDRWILNEQYF.

The CDR3 reads CASQDRARHTIYF. CDR3 DNA: TGTGCCAGCCAAGACAGGGCTCGACACACCATATATTTT. The V and J genes are TRBV6-5 and TRBJ1-3; TRBD1 aligns across 7 bases. This CDR3 is 13 amino acids long. The V gene end was trimmed by 8 bases and the J gene end by 8 bases; junction bases not matched to a gene: 9. CDR1 is MNHEY, CDR2 SVGAGI, per germline.

The gene calls are TRBV5-5 and TRBJ2-7; maybe TRBD1 (6 bases). Germline V lookup: CDR1 SGHKS, CDR2 YYEKEE (reference sequence). This CDR3 spans 13 amino acids. Trimming took off 10 bases at V and 1 base at J, with 15 bases between the two ends. CDR3 region: CASQGPSSYEQYF. The CDR3 nucleotides read TGTGCCTCACAGGGTCCAAGTTCCTACGAGCAGTACTTC.

This chain connects TRBV16 to TRBJ1-5, with D uncertain. The germline V gene encodes CDR1 KGHSY and CDR2 FQNENV. V lost 1 base, J lost 5 bases, and 6 bases lay in between. The CDR3 is 13 residues long. The CDR3 DNA follows: TGTGCCAGCAGCCAATTATCCGATCAGCCCCAGCATTTT. Translating it yields CASSQLSDQPQHF.

The chain couples TRBV25-1 to TRBJ1-5; possible D gene TRBD1, 5 bases. The germline V and J ends were trimmed by 2 bases and 4 bases, with 15 bases remaining between them. The CDR3 covers 16 residues. Germline V gives CDR1 MGHDK, CDR2 SYGVNS. The CDR3 here is CASSEGGAKGNQPQHF. CDR3 bases: TGTGCCAGCAGTGAAGGTGGGGCGAAGGGGAATCAGCCCCAGCATTTT. The whole variable domain, remainder taken from reference TRBV25-1 and TRBJ1-5, is EADIYQTPRYLVIGTGKKITLECSQTMGHDKMYWYQQDPGMELHLIHYSYGVNSTEKGDLSSESTVSRIRTEHFPLTLESARPSHTSQYLCASSEGGAKGNQPQHFGDGTRLSIL.